Following are 19 T cell receptor beta chains from one sample sequenced in a study of molecular identifiers for immune sequencing clone quantification. TCRdb analysed the PCR reads with MiXCR anew, one entry per CDR3 protein. The data contain a few hundred thousand distinct CDR3 sequences, 24% of them singletons. Sample: naive CD8+ T cells from blood, with Jurkat cell RNA spiked in. Documented subset: FACS-sorted CD8+CD4-CCR7+CD45RA+ naive T cells. The receptors originated from a human donor in good health. Some libraries in this study had Jurkat cell RNA spiked in.

This clonotype has only a few counts. V is TRBV29-1 and J is TRBJ2-1; 7 positions agree with TRBD2. Germline lookup yields CDR1 SQVTM and CDR2 ANQGSEA. Trimming took 6 bases from V and 9 from J; bases not matched to a gene: 5. The CDR3 extends over 11 amino acids. CDR3 region: CSVPWEGEQFF. The CDR3 coding sequence is TGCAGCGTCCCGTGGGAGGGTGAGCAGTTCTTC.

This clonotype has only a few counts. The rearrangement uses TRBV7-2 and TRBJ2-7; a weak D match, TRBD1 (5 bases). From germline, CDR1 is SGHTA and CDR2 FQGNSA. The CDR3 sequence is 14 residues long. Trimming stripped 4 bases from V and 1 base from J, with 11 bases between. The CDR3 protein is CASSWGLASYEQYF. The CDR3 DNA is TGTGCCAGCAGCTGGGGCCTGGCGTCCTACGAGCAGTACTTC.

On this clonotype itself: With a much larger clone just one base away, this may be a read error. This chain connects TRBV7-9 to TRBJ2-2; a weak D match, TRBD2 (6 bases). The CDR3 contains 14 residues. Germline CDR1 SEHNR, CDR2 FQNEAQ (reference sequence). As DNA, the CDR3 is TGTGCCAGCAGCAGACCCACCGACACCGGGGGGCTGTTTTTT. Amino acids: CASSRPTDTGGLFF.

This clonotype was recorded a few times. The chain couples TRBV12-3 or TRBV12-4 to TRBJ2-2; D is possibly TRBD2 (5 bases). V lost 2 bases to trimming and J lost 3 bases, with 10 bases between them. The CDR3 length is 15 residues. For the CDR3, the DNA is TGTGCCAGCAGTTTATTCCGGGGTTACACCGGGGAGCTGTTTTTT. Protein: CASSLFRGYTGELFF.

In this sample, this clonotype turned up many times. The chain links TRBV4-1 to TRBJ2-3; 10 bases match TRBD2. V trimming: 1 base; J trimming: 6 bases; junction bases outside the gene matches: 16. This CDR3 spans 19 amino acids. Germline V gene sequence: CDR1 MGHRA, CDR2 YSYEKL. The CDR3 DNA is TGCGCCAGCAGCCAAGTACTAGCGGGGAGTGTGGGCACGGTTGATACGCAGTATTTT. Translated, it gives CASSQVLAGSVGTVDTQYF.

V usage is TRBV12-3 or TRBV12-4 and J usage is TRBJ1-4; weak D call: TRBD1 (5 bases). The V end was cut by 6 bases, the J end by 0 bases, with 8 bases between. The CDR3 sequence is 14 residues long. For the CDR3, the DNA is TGTGCCAGCAGGGAGGGGTCAACTAATGAAAAACTGTTTTTT. It encodes CASREGSTNEKLFF.

In its sample, this clonotype was seen a few times. J is TRBJ2-3 and V is TRBV7-2, with TRBD2 matching over 9 bases. The V and J ends lost 0 bases and 0 bases, in that order; junction bases with no gene match: 4. The V gene's germline CDR1 is SGHTA and CDR2 FQGNSA. The CDR3 is 17 amino acids. Here the CDR3 reads CASSLATSGLSTDTQYF. Written as DNA, the CDR3 is TGTGCCAGCAGCTTAGCTACTAGCGGGCTAAGCACAGATACGCAGTATTTT.

This chain links TRBV5-4 with TRBJ2-7, with TRBD2 matching 13 bases. Germline V lookup: CDR1 SGHNT, CDR2 YYREEE (reference sequence). V lost 4 bases, J lost 0 bases, and 10 bases stayed unmatched. This CDR3 is built from 18 residues. The CDR3 DNA reads as TGTGCCAGCAGCCCTCATGGACTAGCGGGGGAGCGCTCCTACGAGCAGTACTTC. Its protein product is CASSPHGLAGERSYEQYF.

In this sample, this clonotype turned up many times. The CDR3 spells CASSYGTDNTEAFF. DNA of the CDR3: TGTGCCAGCAGTTACGGGACAGATAACACTGAAGCTTTCTTT. The chain combines TRBV6-5 with TRBJ1-1; 7 positions match TRBD1. CDR1 and CDR2 (germline): MNHEY, SVGAGI. The CDR3 runs 14 residues. The trim removed 2 bases at V and 2 bases at J, leaving 2 bases unmatched.

In its sample, this clonotype was seen a few times. V gene TRBV5-6 combines with J gene TRBJ2-7; weak D call: TRBD1 (6 bases). The length of the CDR3 is 12 residues. Germline CDR1 reads SGHDT; CDR2 reads YYEEEE. The germline V and J ends were trimmed by 4 bases and 6 bases, with 11 bases remaining between them. For the CDR3, the DNA is TGTGCCAGCAGCCCAGGACAGACCGAGCAGTACTTC. Its protein product is CASSPGQTEQYF.

In its sample, this clonotype was seen once. A read error may be the cause here, since a much bigger clone is one base away. V is TRBV29-1 and J is TRBJ2-1; TRBD2 is a possible D gene (5 bases). The germline V gene has CDR1 SQVTM and CDR2 ANQGSEA. The CDR3 loop spans 14 amino acids. In nucleotides, the CDR3 is TGCAGCGTCCCCCGGACCGAGGGTGACAATGAGCGGTTCTTC. Its translation: CSVPRTEGDNERFF.

A word on this clonotype: Given a much more abundant clone one base away, this may be a read error. V and J are TRBV7-8 and TRBJ2-3; 9 nucleotides agree with TRBD1. There are 12 residues in the CDR3. From germline, CDR1 is SGHVS and CDR2 FQNEAQ. This CDR3 is CASSTGGGTRYF. The CDR3 DNA sequence: TGTGCCAGCAGCACAGGGGGCGGGACGCGGTATTTT.

The chain is built from TRBV25-1 and TRBJ2-5; a weak D match, TRBD1 (6 bases). Germline V gives CDR1 MGHDK, CDR2 SYGVNS. The CDR3 runs to 13 residues. V lost 1 base to trimming and J lost 4 bases, with 7 bases between them. CDR3 bases: TGTGCCAGCAGTGAATCAGGGGCAGAGACCCAGTACTTC. It specifies CASSESGAETQYF.

This clonotype has just a few counts. The chain is built from TRBV7-2 and TRBJ1-2, with TRBD1 as a possible D gene (5 bases). The CDR3 spans 13 residues. Trimming shortened V by 5 bases and J by 7 bases, and 14 bases separated the two germline ends. Looked up from germline, CDR1 is SGHTA and CDR2 is FQGNSA. CDR3 coding DNA: TGTGCCAGCAGCCTTACGGGGCGGTTTGGCTACACCTTC. Its translation is CASSLTGRFGYTF.

This clonotype was detected ten times or more. The chain recombines TRBV24-1 with TRBJ2-1; TRBD1 matches 10 bases. The trim removed 9 bases at V and 8 bases at J, leaving 9 bases unmatched. The V gene's germline CDR1 is KGHDR and CDR2 SFDVKD. There are 14 residues in the CDR3. The CDR3 DNA follows: TGTGCCACCGCCGGGACAGGGGATAGGGATGAGCAGTTCTTC. Encoded protein: CATAGTGDRDEQFF.

This clonotype showed up many times. The rearrangement links TRBV6-2 or TRBV6-3 to TRBJ2-5; TRBD1 aligns across 7 bases. This CDR3 has 14 amino acids. Trimming cost V 6 bases and J 1 base; bases outside gene matches: 5. Germline CDR1 MNHEY, CDR2 SVGEGT. CDR3 region: CASRSRGFQETQYF. Here the CDR3 DNA reads TGTGCCAGCAGGTCCAGGGGGTTCCAAGAGACCCAGTACTTC.

This clonotype has more than one count but fewer than ten. The J gene is TRBJ2-1, the V gene TRBV4-3, with no clear D. CDR1 is LGHNA, CDR2 YSLEER, per germline. There are 14 residues in the CDR3. V was cut by 4 bases and J by 2 bases, with 9 bases left in between. As DNA, the CDR3 is TGCGCCAGCAGCCCGGTAGGAACCTACAATGAGCAGTTCTTC. As protein: CASSPVGTYNEQFF.

About this clonotype: The junction does not match germline at one end; this may be a read error. The chain combines TRBV11-2 with TRBJ2-5; possible D gene TRBD2, 7 bases. Germline values: CDR1 SGHAT, CDR2 FQNNGV. This CDR3 comprises 16 residues. The CDR3 nucleotides read TGTGCCAGCAGTTCCCATAGGGGGGGATGGCAAGAGGCCCAGTACTTC. It codes for CASSSHRGGWQEAQYF.

This clonotype has only one observation. Here the CDR3 omits its conserved ending phenylalanine or tryptophan, so a read error is the likely source. The V gene is TRBV11-1, the J gene TRBJ2-3; the D gene is possibly TRBD2 (5 bases). The CDR3 loop spans 15 amino acids. Germline CDR1 SGHAT, CDR2 FQDESV (reference sequence). V lost 5 bases and J 4 bases, leaving 16 bases between the germline ends. CDR3 in amino acids: CASSRFGGVADTQYL. As DNA, the CDR3 is TGTGCCAGCAGCCGTTTCGGAGGAGTCGCAGATACGCAGTATTTA.